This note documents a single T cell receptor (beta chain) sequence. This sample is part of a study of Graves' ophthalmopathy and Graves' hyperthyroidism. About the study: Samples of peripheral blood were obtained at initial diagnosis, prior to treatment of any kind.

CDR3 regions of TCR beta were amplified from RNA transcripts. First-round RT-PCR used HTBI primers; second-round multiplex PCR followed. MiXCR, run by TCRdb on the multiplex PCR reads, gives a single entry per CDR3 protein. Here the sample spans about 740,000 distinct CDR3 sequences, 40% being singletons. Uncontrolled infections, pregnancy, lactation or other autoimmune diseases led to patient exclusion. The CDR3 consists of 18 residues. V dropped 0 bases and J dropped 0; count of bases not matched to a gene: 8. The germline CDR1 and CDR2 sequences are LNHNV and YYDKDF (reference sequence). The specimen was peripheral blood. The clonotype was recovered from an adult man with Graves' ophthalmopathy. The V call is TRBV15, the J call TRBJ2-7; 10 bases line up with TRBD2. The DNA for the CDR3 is TGTGCCACCAGCAGAGAGAGATCTAGCGGGGGCAGCTCCTACGAGCAGTACTTC. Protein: CATSRERSSGGSSYEQYF.